These T cell receptor beta chains were read from a single sample in a study of T cells in Graves' hyperthyroidism and ophthalmopathy. Via MiXCR, TCRdb re-called the multiplex PCR reads, giving one row per CDR3 protein. Among more than 300,000 distinct CDR3 sequences, roughly 13% were seen once, and the ten largest hold 9.2%. The sequenced sample consisted of blood. The receptors stem from a woman in her late teens or twenties with Graves' hyperthyroidism. Each CDR3 is given with its conserved first and last residue. D genes are given only for firm matches. Clone size, where shown, is once, few, many, or a class for clones that have expanded.

v_call	j_call	d_call	clone_size	cdr3_aa	cdr3_nt
TRBV7-2	TRBJ2-3	NA	many	CASSPPSGTQYF	TGTGCCAGCAGCCCCCCCTCGGGTACGCAGTATTTT
TRBV19	TRBJ1-1	NA	NA	CASGAGIGRTEAFF	TGTGCCAGTGGGGCAGGGATCGGGAGGACTGAAGCTTTCTTT
TRBV2	TRBJ1-1	TRBD1	NA	CASRLGQMNTEAFF	TGTGCCAGCAGACTGGGACAGATGAACACTGAAGCTTTCTTT
TRBV20-1	TRBJ2-1	NA	many	CSAREGTRRSSYNEQFF	TGCAGTGCTAGAGAAGGCACCCGCCGCAGCTCCTACAATGAGCAGTTCTTC
TRBV14	TRBJ1-1	NA	few	CASSQPLGGTEAFF	TGTGCCAGCAGCCAACCCTTGGGGGGCACTGAAGCTTTCTTT
TRBV18	TRBJ2-5	TRBD2	many	CASSPPGLVRETQYF	TGTGCCAGCTCACCGCCGGGACTAGTCCGAGAGACCCAGTACTTC
TRBV24-1	TRBJ2-1	NA	few	CATSDFSGGRGVEQFF	TGTGCCACCAGTGATTTTTCGGGGGGCCGGGGTGTTGAGCAGTTCTTC
TRBV11-3	TRBJ2-3	NA	many	CASSFEESDTQYF	TGTGCCAGCAGCTTTGAAGAATCAGATACGCAGTATTTT
TRBV29-1	TRBJ1-4	NA	many	CSVFRSTNEKLFF	TGCAGCGTTTTCCGGTCAACTAATGAAAAACTGTTTTTT
TRBV28	TRBJ2-1	TRBD1	many	CASSIGGNYNEQFF	TGTGCCAGCAGTATAGGGGGCAACTACAATGAGCAGTTCTTC
TRBV28	TRBJ2-5	NA	many	CASSRQSGETQYF	TGTGCCAGCAGTCGACAGTCCGGGGAGACCCAGTACTTC
TRBV27	TRBJ2-2	NA	few	CASWGGELFF	TGTGCCAGCTGGGGCGGGGAGCTGTTTTTT
TRBV4-3	TRBJ1-1	TRBD1	few	CASSQANRGATEAFF	TGCGCCAGCAGCCAAGCTAACAGGGGCGCCACTGAAGCTTTCTTT
TRBV19	TRBJ2-1	TRBD2	many	CASSWTSELAYNEQFF	TGTGCCAGTAGTTGGACTAGCGAGTTGGCCTACAATGAGCAGTTCTTC
TRBV28	TRBJ2-7	TRBD1	many	CASSYGTGTYEQYF	TGTGCCAGCAGCTACGGGACAGGCACCTACGAGCAGTACTTC
TRBV12-3/TRBV12-4	TRBJ2-3	TRBD2	many	CASSLRPSGFTDTQYF	TGTGCCAGCAGTTTACGTCCTAGCGGGTTCACAGATACGCAGTATTTT